These 13 T cell receptor beta chains were sequenced from one sample in a study of T cell responses to AZD1222 COVID-19 vaccine. Only in-frame clones appear in the TCRdb table, and some are missing; sequencing was by immunoSEQ multiplex PCR. The top ten hold 3.5% to 4.5% of the sample, which has 100,000 to 140,000 clones, roughly 87% seen once. Source: peripheral blood, taken on day 0 of AZD1222 vaccination. The source is an adult in good health.

The V and J genes are TRBV18 and TRBJ1-2, with D tentatively TRBD1 (6 bases). Germline V gene data show CDR1 as KGHSH and CDR2 as LQKENI. The CDR3 covers 12 residues. The V and J ends lost 5 bases and 8 bases respectively, with 12 bases between them. This CDR3 is CASSSLGGGYTF. CDR3 nucleotide sequence: TGTGCCAGCTCATCCCTAGGGGGGGGCTACACCTTC. Full variable domain (remainder filled in from reference TRBV18 and TRBJ1-2): NAGVMQNPRHLVRRRGQEARLRCSPMKGHSHVYWYRQLPEEGLKFMVYLQKENIIDESGMPKERFSAEFPKEGPSILRIQQVVRGDSAAYFCASSSLGGGYTFGSGTRLTVV.

V usage is TRBV5-1 and J usage is TRBJ1-1; D is ambiguous. Trimming left V 0 bases short and J 0 bases short, with 12 bases between. This CDR3 comprises 16 residues. The germline gives CDR1 SGHRS, CDR2 YFSETQ. CDR3 residues: CASSLVGGRMNTEAFF. The CDR3 nucleotides are TGCGCCAGCAGCTTGGTAGGTGGCAGAATGAACACTGAAGCTTTCTTT.

This CDR3 reads CASSRSGGASYNEQFF. The DNA of the CDR3 is TGTGCCAGCAGTAGAAGCGGGGGGGCCTCCTACAATGAGCAGTTCTTC. The chain joins TRBV2 to TRBJ2-1; 10 bases match TRBD2. CDR1 is SNHLY, CDR2 FYNNEI, per germline. The V gene end was trimmed by 5 bases and the J gene end by 0 bases; junction bases not matched to a gene: 4. This CDR3 spans 16 amino acids.

The chain links TRBV10-3 to TRBJ2-5, with 10 bases matching TRBD1. Germline V gene sequence: CDR1 ENHRY, CDR2 SYGVKD. Losses at the gene ends were 6 bases for V and 2 bases for J; bases not matched to a gene: 0. The length of the CDR3 is 13 residues. CDR3 sequence (DNA): TGTGCCATCAGGGACAGGGGGCAAGAGACCCAGTACTTC. Translated: CAIRDRGQETQYF.

About this clone itself: This same CDR3 is encoded by further DNA sequences in the sample. The CDR3 reads CASSQRGGRFHEQYF. The CDR3 region has the DNA TGTGCCAGCAGCCAGCGGGGGGGCCGCTTCCACGAGCAGTACTTC. J is TRBJ2-7 and V is TRBV7-2; TRBD2 aligns across 10 bases. From germline, CDR1 is SGHTA and CDR2 FQGNSA. V shed 5 bases and J 5 bases; nucleotides not matched to a gene: 9. The CDR3 is 15 amino acids. Drawing the rest from reference TRBV7-2 and TRBJ2-7, the complete variable domain is GAGVSQSPSNKVTEKGKDVELRCDPISGHTALYWYRQSLGQGLEFLIYFQGNSAPDKSGLPSDRFSAERTGGSVSTLTIQRTQQEDSAVYLCASSQRGGRFHEQYFGPGTRLTVT.

The J gene is TRBJ1-2, the V gene TRBV5-1, with 7 nucleotides matching TRBD1. Germline values: CDR1 SGHRS, CDR2 YFSETQ. The CDR3 runs to 14 residues. Trimming cost V 6 bases and J 6 bases; bases outside gene matches: 11. CDR3 loop: CASTDRATSHGYTF. As DNA, the CDR3 is TGCGCCAGCACCGACAGGGCCACCTCCCATGGCTACACCTTC.

J is TRBJ1-1 and V is TRBV5-6; 8 positions match TRBD1. The CDR3 loop spans 14 amino acids. Germline trimming cut 1 base from V and 10 bases from J; bases unmatched to any gene: 9. Per the germline V gene, CDR1 is SGHDT and CDR2 is YYEEEE. The CDR3 reads CASSLFRQGAGAFF. DNA of the CDR3: TGTGCCAGCAGCTTGTTTCGGCAGGGGGCAGGAGCTTTCTTT.

This rearrangement joins TRBV30 to TRBJ1-5, with a possible D match to TRBD1 (5 bases). The CDR3 runs 12 residues. CDR1 is GTSNPN, CDR2 SVGIG, per germline (reference sequence). Trimming removed 7 bases from V and 4 bases from J, with 11 bases in between. The DNA for the CDR3 is TGTGCCTCCGCACAGGAAAATCAGCCCCAGCATTTT. This sequence encodes CASAQENQPQHF.

V is TRBV7-3 and J is TRBJ2-2; 11 nucleotides line up with TRBD1. CDR1 and CDR2 from the germline V gene are SGHTA and FQGTGA. The CDR3 totals 15 residues. Germline trimming cut 5 bases from V and 7 bases from J; bases unmatched to any gene: 6. CDR3 DNA sequence: TGTGCCAGCAGCCCGAGGACAGGGGGCGGCGGGGAGCTGTTTTTT. It codes for CASSPRTGGGGELFF.

The V call is TRBV6-2 or TRBV6-3, the J call TRBJ2-3; 9 positions agree with TRBD2. V dropped 5 bases and J dropped 7; count of bases not matched to a gene: 10. CDR1 and CDR2 from the germline V gene are MNHEY and SVGEGT. This CDR3 spans 15 amino acids. The CDR3 is CASSLSSGGGNTQYF. The CDR3 DNA is TGTGCCAGCAGTCTCAGTAGCGGGGGCGGGAATACGCAGTATTTT.

The V call is TRBV30, the J call TRBJ1-3, with D possibly matching TRBD1 (5 bases). There are 13 residues in the CDR3. The V and J ends lost 2 bases and 4 bases respectively, with 9 bases between them. CDR1 GTSNPN and CDR2 SVGIG come from the germline V gene (reference sequence). The CDR3 nucleotides are TGTGCCTGGAGTACAGGCTACGGAAACACCATATATTTT. It translates to CAWSTGYGNTIYF. The complete variable domain, with remaining parts taken from reference TRBV30 and TRBJ1-3, reads SQTIHQWPATLVQPVGSPLSLECTVEGTSNPNLYWYRQAAGRGLQLLFYSVGIGQISSEVPQNLSASRPQDRQFILSSKKLLLSDSGFYLCAWSTGYGNTIYFGEGSWLTVV.

The chain is built from TRBV6-5 and TRBJ1-2; the match to TRBD1 covers 8 bases. Germline CDR1 reads MNHEY; CDR2 reads SVGAGI. The junction had 13 bases not matched to a gene; V was cut back by 8 bases and J by 5 bases. This CDR3 spans 15 amino acids. In nucleotides, the CDR3 is TGTGCCAGCCAGGGGAGAACAGGGGGGGGTTATGGCTACACCTTC. Encoded protein: CASQGRTGGGYGYTF.

The chain uses TRBV30 and TRBJ1-6; the D is unclear. Trimming cost V 2 bases and J 5 bases, with 7 bases left between them. The germline CDR1 and CDR2 sequences are GTSNPN and SVGIG (reference sequence). This CDR3 comprises 13 residues. CDR3 DNA: TGTGCCTGGAGTTTCGAAGATAATTCACCCCTCCACTTT. Its protein product is CAWSFEDNSPLHF.